The 2 T cell receptor beta chains given below trace back to one sample, sequenced in a study of cytomegalovirus exposure and HLA in healthy donors. Data came from immunoSEQ multiplex PCR; TCRdb stores just in-frame clones and leaves some out. The data hold around 34,000 clones, with over 80% observed a single time. Sequenced input: PBMCs. The receptors derive from a man between 18 and 29 years old in good health and CMV-seronegative.

The chain combines TRBV30 with TRBJ1-2; TRBD1 matches 7 bases. CDR3 length: 15 amino acids. Per germline, CDR1 GTSNPN and CDR2 SVGIG (reference sequence). The ends lost 2 bases at V and 8 bases at J; junction bases unmatched: 14. The CDR3 protein is CAWSRGGSFARGYTF. The DNA for the CDR3 is TGTGCCTGGAGTCGAGGGGGCAGCTTCGCCCGGGGCTACACCTTC.

This rearrangement joins TRBV6-6 to TRBJ2-3; TRBD2 matches 12 bases. This CDR3 has 16 amino acids. With 5 bases clipped from V and 6 bases from J, the junction kept 9 bases outside the gene matches. CDR1 is MNHNY, CDR2 SVGAGI, per germline (reference sequence). The CDR3 here is CASSGPLAGGQDTQYF. CDR3 DNA: TGTGCCAGCAGTGGTCCTCTAGCGGGAGGGCAGGATACGCAGTATTTT.